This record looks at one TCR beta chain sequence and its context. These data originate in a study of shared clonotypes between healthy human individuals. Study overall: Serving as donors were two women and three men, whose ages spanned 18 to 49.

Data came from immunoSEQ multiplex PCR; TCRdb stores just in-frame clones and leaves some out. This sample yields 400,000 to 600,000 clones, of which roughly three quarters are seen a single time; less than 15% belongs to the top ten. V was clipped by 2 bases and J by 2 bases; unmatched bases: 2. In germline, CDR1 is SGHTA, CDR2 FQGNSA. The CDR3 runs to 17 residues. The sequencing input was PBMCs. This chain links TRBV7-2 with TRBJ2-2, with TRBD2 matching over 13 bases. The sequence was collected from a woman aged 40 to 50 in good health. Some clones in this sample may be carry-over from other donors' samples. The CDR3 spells CASSLPGLAGNTGELFF. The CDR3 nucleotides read TGTGCCAGCAGCTTACCGGGACTAGCGGGAAACACCGGGGAGCTGTTTTTT.